This TCR beta chain was sequenced for a study of OX40 agonist ivuxolimab in advanced cancers. Study as a whole: Patients received ivuxolimab, an agonistic anti-OX40 (CD134) antibody.

The germline CDR1 and CDR2 sequences are SGHTA and FQGNSA. The CDR3 loop spans 12 amino acids. Trimming took off 5 bases at V and 6 bases at J, with 11 bases between the two ends. Profiling relied on immunoSEQ multiplex PCR, and the TCRdb table lists in-frame clones only, not all of them. This sample yields tens of thousands of clones, of which about 85% are seen a single time; around 4.7% belongs to the top ten. Findings and limits, study-wide: Relative to CD4+, CD8+ T cells held more expanded clones on average. Individuals who were partial responders at 0.1-3.0 mg/kg had clonal expansion that ranked among the lowest.

Details on this clone: Its target is not known.

This clonotype was sampled from an adult with an advanced solid tumor such as melanoma, head and neck, liver or kidney cancer. The chain employs TRBV7-2 and TRBJ2-7; weak D call: TRBD2 (5 bases). The sequences come from CD4+ or CD8+ T cells sorted from blood, collected in a trial of the OX40 agonist ivuxolimab. CDR3 sequence reads: CASSPAGFEQYF. For the CDR3, the DNA is TGTGCCAGCAGCCCCGCGGGTTTCGAGCAGTACTTC.